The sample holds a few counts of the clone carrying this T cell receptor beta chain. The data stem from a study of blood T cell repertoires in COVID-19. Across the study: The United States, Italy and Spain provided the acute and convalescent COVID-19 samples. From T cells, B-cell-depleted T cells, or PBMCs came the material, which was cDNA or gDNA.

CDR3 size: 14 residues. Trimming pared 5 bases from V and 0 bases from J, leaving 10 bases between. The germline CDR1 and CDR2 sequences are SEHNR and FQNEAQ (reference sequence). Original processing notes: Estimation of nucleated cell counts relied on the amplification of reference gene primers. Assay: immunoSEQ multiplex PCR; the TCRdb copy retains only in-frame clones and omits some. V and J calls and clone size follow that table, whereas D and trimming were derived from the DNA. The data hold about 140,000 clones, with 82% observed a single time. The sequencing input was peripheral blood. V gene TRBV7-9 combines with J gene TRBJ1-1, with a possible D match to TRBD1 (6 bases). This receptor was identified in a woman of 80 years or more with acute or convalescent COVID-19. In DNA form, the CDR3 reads TGTGCCAGCAGCCTGGGACAAGTGAACACTGAAGCTTTCTTT. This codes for CASSLGQVNTEAFF.